The present T cell receptor (beta chain) was sequenced within a study of cytomegalovirus exposure and HLA in healthy donors. General study points: Immune exposure information comprised only CMV serostatus. A few chains linked to CMV were shown in vitro to be specific for CMV antigens. The study dropped some indistinguishable V segments, TRBV6-2 and TRBV6-3 among them.

60 Vbeta and 13 Jbeta primers were used in PCR. The protocol was immunoSEQ multiplex PCR, while the TCRdb copy is restricted to in-frame clones and leaves out a portion. This table has approximately 110,000 clones, about 81% appearing once. With respect to this clone: The antigen remains unidentified.

Whereas donors were nominally healthy upon sampling, unrecorded immune exposures were probable. The CDR3 is made up of 14 amino acids. Germline V lookup: CDR1 SEHNR, CDR2 FQNEAQ (reference sequence). The V gene end was trimmed by 2 bases and the J gene end by 8 bases; junction bases not matched to a gene: 5. The V gene is TRBV7-9, the J gene TRBJ1-4; 7 positions match TRBD1. The material sequenced was PBMCs. The TCR comes from a woman in her 30s in good health and CMV-seronegative. The CDR3 loop is CASSLQTGREKLFF. CDR3 nucleotides: TGTGCCAGCAGCTTACAGACAGGGCGGGAAAAACTGTTTTTT.